These T cell receptor beta chains were read from a single sample in a study of Ad26.COV2.S vaccination and SARS-CoV-2 variants. Some clones are missing from TCRdb's copy, which holds only in-frame ones; the method was immunoSEQ multiplex PCR. This repertoire shows 360,000 or so clones, roughly 91% found once; its top ten account for about 3.4%. The sequencing here drew on peripheral blood, taken in a trial of Ad26.COV2.S vaccine versus placebo. The receptors derive from a person aged 18-65 years who received the Ad26.COV2.S COVID-19 vaccine or a placebo. Each CDR3 is given with its conserved first and last residue. Fields, in order: V gene, clone size, J gene, D gene, CDR3 DNA, CDR3 protein. The D gene is left open where the match is weak. Size is omitted from some rows. Given values are once, few, many or a class for expanded clones.

V: TRBV5-1
size: .
J: TRBJ2-7
D: .
DNA: TGCGCCACCCTGGGGTCCTACGAGCAGTACTTC
CDR3: CATLGSYEQYF

V: TRBV7-9
size: .
J: TRBJ2-2
D: .
DNA: TGTGCCAGCAGCTCGCCGGGACAATCCGAGCTGTTTTTT
CDR3: CASSSPGQSELFF

V: TRBV3-1/TRBV3-2
size: .
J: TRBJ2-3
D: .
DNA: TGTGCCAGCAACAACGGGGGCGCTAGGACAGATACGCAGTATTTT
CDR3: CASNNGGARTDTQYF

V: TRBV30
size: .
J: TRBJ1-2
D: TRBD1
DNA: TGTGCCTGGAGGGTCTTGTCAGGGGGCGGCTACACCTTC
CDR3: CAWRVLSGGGYTF

V: TRBV4-3
size: .
J: TRBJ2-3
D: .
DNA: TGCGCCAGCAGCCAAGCGGAGACCACAGATACGCAGTATTTT
CDR3: CASSQAETTDTQYF

V: TRBV9
size: .
J: TRBJ2-2
D: TRBD2
DNA: TGTGCCAGCAGCGTGACTAGCGGGGGGTTCACCGGGGAGCTGTTTTTT
CDR3: CASSVTSGGFTGELFF

V: TRBV2
size: .
J: TRBJ1-6
D: .
DNA: TGTGCCAGCAGTGAAGCGCTTATCATCGGGGATTCACCCCTCCACTTT
CDR3: CASSEALIIGDSPLHF

V: TRBV6-5
size: .
J: TRBJ2-3
D: .
DNA: TGTGCCAGCAGAATAAGCACAGATACGCAGTATTTT
CDR3: CASRISTDTQYF

V: TRBV3-1/TRBV3-2
size: few
J: TRBJ1-5
D: TRBD1
DNA: TGTGCCAGCAGCCAAGAAGGGGGCGGGACTCAGCATTTT
CDR3: CASSQEGGGTQHF

V: TRBV19
size: .
J: TRBJ1-5
D: .
DNA: TGTGCCAGTAGTATGGTGGGGGGGGATCAGCCCCAGCATTTT
CDR3: CASSMVGGDQPQHF

V: TRBV6-2/TRBV6-3
size: .
J: TRBJ1-2
D: .
DNA: TGTGCCAGCAGTGCTCCGGGGAGCTACCGGTATGGCTACACCTTC
CDR3: CASSAPGSYRYGYTF

V: TRBV12-3/TRBV12-4
size: few
J: TRBJ2-7
D: .
DNA: TGTGCCAGCAGTTCAACCTCTAACGAGCAGTACTTC
CDR3: CASSSTSNEQYF

V: TRBV5-1
size: .
J: TRBJ2-5
D: .
DNA: TGCGCCAGCAGCCCCCTACTCTCCTCGTACCAAGAGACCCAGTACTTC
CDR3: CASSPLLSSYQETQYF

V: TRBV18
size: .
J: TRBJ1-1
D: TRBD1
DNA: TGTGCCAGCTCCCCATCCCGGGACAGCGTACCGGGATTGAACACTGAAGCTTTCTTT
CDR3: CASSPSRDSVPGLNTEAFF

V: TRBV5-4
size: once
J: TRBJ2-5
D: TRBD1
DNA: TGTGCCAGCAGCTTGGGACAGGGCCAAGAGACCCAGTACTTC
CDR3: CASSLGQGQETQYF

V: TRBV10-3
size: .
J: TRBJ2-2
D: TRBD1
DNA: TGTGCCCCTGGGACAGAGAACACCGGGGAGCTGTTTTTT
CDR3: CAPGTENTGELFF

V: TRBV3-1/TRBV3-2
size: once
J: TRBJ1-1
D: .
DNA: TGTGCCAGCAGCCGTAGGGCGGGGAACACTGAAGCTTTCTTT
CDR3: CASSRRAGNTEAFF

V: TRBV30
size: .
J: TRBJ2-5
D: .
DNA: TGTGCCTGGAGTGTAGGCAGCCACGAGACCCAGTACTTC
CDR3: CAWSVGSHETQYF

V: TRBV7-2
size: .
J: TRBJ2-2
D: .
DNA: TGTGCCAGCAGCCCCCGGGCCGTTAACACCGGGGAGCTGTTTTTT
CDR3: CASSPRAVNTGELFF

V: TRBV30
size: .
J: TRBJ1-5
D: .
DNA: TGTGCCTGGAGTGGAGGGGGCAATCAGCCCCAGCATTTT
CDR3: CAWSGGGNQPQHF

V: TRBV6-2/TRBV6-3
size: few
J: TRBJ2-4
D: .
DNA: TGTGCCAGCAGTTACGGGGGAGCCCAAACCATTCAGTACTTC
CDR3: CASSYGGAQTIQYF

V: TRBV4-3
size: .
J: TRBJ2-7
D: TRBD1
DNA: TGCGCCAGCAGCCAGGACAGGGGATTTCACGAGCAGTACTTC
CDR3: CASSQDRGFHEQYF

V: TRBV20-1
size: .
J: TRBJ1-1
D: .
DNA: TGCAGTGCTAGTTGGCCGGACACTGAAGCTTTCTTT
CDR3: CSASWPDTEAFF

V: TRBV6-5
size: .
J: TRBJ2-3
D: .
DNA: TGTGCCAGCAGTTACGCTGGGGGATGGACAGATACGCAGTATTTT
CDR3: CASSYAGGWTDTQYF

V: TRBV11-2
size: .
J: TRBJ1-1
D: .
DNA: TGTGCCAGCAGTTTACAACAGGTCCCTTTGGAAGCTTTCTTT
CDR3: CASSLQQVPLEAFF

V: TRBV6-5
size: .
J: TRBJ2-4
D: .
DNA: TGTGCCAGCAGTTACTCCTGGAACAAAAACATTCAGTACTTC
CDR3: CASSYSWNKNIQYF

V: TRBV6-5
size: .
J: TRBJ2-5
D: .
DNA: TGTGCCAGCAGTACCCACAAGGACGAGACCCAGTACTTC
CDR3: CASSTHKDETQYF

V: TRBV14
size: few
J: TRBJ2-7
D: .
DNA: TGTGCCAGCAGCCAAGCCCCCTACGAGCAGTACTTC
CDR3: CASSQAPYEQYF

V: TRBV7-6
size: .
J: TRBJ2-7
D: TRBD1
DNA: TGTGCCAGCAGCTTAAGGGAACCGATGGGGACAGTCCACTACGAGCAGTACTTC
CDR3: CASSLREPMGTVHYEQYF

V: TRBV30
size: .
J: TRBJ1-3
D: .
DNA: TGTGCCTGGAGTGTACGGGGGGGGCCTCGGCTTTCTGGAAACACCATATATTTT
CDR3: CAWSVRGGPRLSGNTIYF